The clone carrying this TCR beta chain was picked up one time. Its antigen is not known. TCRdb independently ran MiXCR on the reads; one entry per CDR3 protein. The sample holds hundreds of thousands of distinct CDR3 sequences, 30% to 40% seen once. The sample originates from a study of T cell repertoires in cytomegalovirus infection. Looking at the study overall: Newly reported HLA-C-restricted and thoroughly characterized HLA-B-restricted CMV epitopes were employed.

Trimming shortened V by 1 base and J by 5 bases, and 12 bases separated the two germline ends. This CDR3 spans 15 amino acids. The V gene's germline CDR1 is MDHEN and CDR2 SYDVKM. The origin of this receptor is a human donor in good health (CMV status not recorded). Some clones in this sample may be carry-over from other donors' samples. This chain joins TRBV28 and TRBJ1-5; D possibly corresponds to TRBD1 (5 bases). The sample was cultured PBMCs, taken from culture after CMV antigen stimulation. The CDR3 sequence: CASSLSTGNHQPQHF. The CDR3 nucleotides read TGTGCCAGCAGTTTATCAACAGGAAACCATCAGCCCCAGCATTTT. The full variable domain, its missing parts supplied by reference TRBV28 and TRBJ1-5, is DVKVTQSSRYLVKRTGEKVFLECVQDMDHENMFWYRQDPGLGLRLIYFSYDVKMKEKGDIPEGYSVSREKKERFSLILESASTNQTSMYLCASSLSTGNHQPQHFGDGTRLSIL.